This is a list of T cell receptor beta chains from one sample in a study of cytomegalovirus exposure and HLA in healthy donors. Sequencing used immunoSEQ multiplex PCR; TCRdb keeps in-frame clones, though not all of them. The sample contains fewer than 150,000 clones, 77% of which appear only once. The sequencing input was PBMCs. These TCRs come from a young man in good health and CMV-seronegative. The CDR3 runs from the conserved cysteine through the conserved F or W. Fields, in order: V gene, J gene, D gene, clone size, CDR3 DNA, CDR3 protein. D genes are given only for firm matches. Some rows have no size entry. The others give once, few or many, or a class for an expanded clone.

v_call: TRBV7-7
j_call: TRBJ1-1
d_call: .
clone_size: .
cdr3_nt: TGTGCTAGCGCGACCGGACTACACACTGAAGCTTTCTTT
cdr3_aa: CASATGLHTEAFF

v_call: TRBV5-1
j_call: TRBJ2-3
d_call: TRBD1
clone_size: .
cdr3_nt: TGCGCCAGCAGCTTGGTCCGACAGGGGCCCGATACGCAGTATTTT
cdr3_aa: CASSLVRQGPDTQYF

v_call: TRBV14
j_call: TRBJ2-3
d_call: .
clone_size: .
cdr3_nt: TGTGCCAGCAGCCAATACCAGGTACAGGGTACTCTGGGGAGCACAGATACGCAGTATTTT
cdr3_aa: CASSQYQVQGTLGSTDTQYF

v_call: TRBV4-2
j_call: TRBJ2-7
d_call: .
clone_size: .
cdr3_nt: TGTGCCAGCAGCCAACAACAGGATACCCTCGAGCAGTACTTC
cdr3_aa: CASSQQQDTLEQYF

v_call: TRBV19
j_call: TRBJ2-7
d_call: TRBD1
clone_size: .
cdr3_nt: TGTGCCAGTAGAACCGGGACAGGGGGAAACGAGCAGTACTTC
cdr3_aa: CASRTGTGGNEQYF

v_call: TRBV2
j_call: TRBJ2-7
d_call: TRBD2
clone_size: .
cdr3_nt: TGTGCCAGCAGTGAAGGGCTAGCGGGAGGAGGCGAGCAGTACTTC
cdr3_aa: CASSEGLAGGGEQYF

v_call: TRBV14
j_call: TRBJ2-5
d_call: TRBD1
clone_size: once
cdr3_nt: TGTGCCAGCAGCCAAGATGTCGAGGACAGGTGGGAGACCCAGTACTTC
cdr3_aa: CASSQDVEDRWETQYF

v_call: TRBV25-1
j_call: TRBJ2-7
d_call: TRBD2
clone_size: few
cdr3_nt: TGTGCCACCTCGCTAGCGGACCGCTACGAGCAGTACTTC
cdr3_aa: CATSLADRYEQYF

v_call: TRBV7-2
j_call: TRBJ2-5
d_call: TRBD1
clone_size: .
cdr3_nt: TGTGCCAGCAGCTTTCAGGGGGCAGAAGAGACCCAGTACTTC
cdr3_aa: CASSFQGAEETQYF

v_call: TRBV5-1
j_call: TRBJ2-1
d_call: .
clone_size: few
cdr3_nt: TGCGCCAGCAGCGTAGGACAAGGCCGCTCCGGTGAGCAGTTCTTC
cdr3_aa: CASSVGQGRSGEQFF

v_call: TRBV5-8
j_call: TRBJ2-5
d_call: TRBD1
clone_size: .
cdr3_nt: TGTGCCAGCAACCTAGGACAGGGAGAAGAGACCCAGTACTTC
cdr3_aa: CASNLGQGEETQYF

v_call: TRBV5-8
j_call: TRBJ2-1
d_call: .
clone_size: .
cdr3_nt: TGTGCCAGCAGCTTCAAAATGGGAGGGGGAAAGACTGAGCAGTTCTTC
cdr3_aa: CASSFKMGGGKTEQFF

v_call: TRBV5-1
j_call: TRBJ2-3
d_call: .
clone_size: .
cdr3_nt: TGCGCCAGCTCTCGGGTAATGAGCACAGATACGCAGTATTTT
cdr3_aa: CASSRVMSTDTQYF

v_call: TRBV6-1
j_call: TRBJ1-2
d_call: TRBD1
clone_size: .
cdr3_nt: TGTGCCAGCAGTGAAGGGGGACAGGGCTGGGGCTATGGCTACACCTTC
cdr3_aa: CASSEGGQGWGYGYTF

v_call: TRBV27
j_call: TRBJ2-1
d_call: TRBD2
clone_size: .
cdr3_nt: TGTGCCAGCAGTCCACCGGGACTAGCGGGAGTAGGGCAGTTCTTC
cdr3_aa: CASSPPGLAGVGQFF

v_call: TRBV29-1
j_call: TRBJ2-7
d_call: .
clone_size: .
cdr3_nt: TGCAGCGTGGGGCGACAGGACAATGGGGAGCAGTACTTC
cdr3_aa: CSVGRQDNGEQYF

v_call: TRBV5-6
j_call: TRBJ2-1
d_call: TRBD2
clone_size: few
cdr3_nt: TGTGCCAGCAGCTACGGAGGACTAGCGGAGACTGAGCAGTTCTTC
cdr3_aa: CASSYGGLAETEQFF

v_call: TRBV19
j_call: TRBJ1-1
d_call: TRBD1
clone_size: few
cdr3_nt: TGTGCCAGTAGATACAGACAGGGGATATTAACTGAAGCTTTCTTT
cdr3_aa: CASRYRQGILTEAFF

v_call: TRBV9
j_call: TRBJ2-1
d_call: TRBD1
clone_size: .
cdr3_nt: TGTGCCAGCAGTCCTTCCGGGACAGGGGCGTACAATGAGCAGTTCTTC
cdr3_aa: CASSPSGTGAYNEQFF

v_call: TRBV6-5
j_call: TRBJ2-2
d_call: TRBD2
clone_size: .
cdr3_nt: TGTGCCAGCAAGGGGGGACTAGCGGGAGACGGGGAGCTGTTTTTT
cdr3_aa: CASKGGLAGDGELFF

v_call: TRBV4-1
j_call: TRBJ1-2
d_call: TRBD1
clone_size: few
cdr3_nt: TGCGCCAGCAGCCAAGGGACAGGGGGGCTTGTAGACTATGGCTACACCTTC
cdr3_aa: CASSQGTGGLVDYGYTF

v_call: TRBV7-7
j_call: TRBJ2-7
d_call: TRBD1
clone_size: .
cdr3_nt: TGTGCTAGCCCCACAGGGGGATGGTACGAGCAGTACTTC
cdr3_aa: CASPTGGWYEQYF

v_call: TRBV9
j_call: TRBJ2-5
d_call: TRBD2
clone_size: .
cdr3_nt: TGTGCCAGCAGCGTAGAAGCGGGACGGGAGACCCAGTACTTC
cdr3_aa: CASSVEAGRETQYF

v_call: TRBV4-1
j_call: TRBJ2-5
d_call: .
clone_size: once
cdr3_nt: TGCGCCAGCAGCCAAGATTTGGAGGGCAGACAGTGCCAAGAGACCCAGTACTTC
cdr3_aa: CASSQDLEGRQCQETQYF

v_call: TRBV25-1
j_call: TRBJ1-1
d_call: .
clone_size: .
cdr3_nt: TGTGCCAGCAGTGAATCTGGTGGGGCGCGACTCTTT
cdr3_aa: CASSESGGARLF

v_call: TRBV5-1
j_call: TRBJ2-7
d_call: TRBD2
clone_size: .
cdr3_nt: TGCGCCAGCAGCTCCAGGGGACTAGCGGGAGTAGGTGTGCAGTACTTC
cdr3_aa: CASSSRGLAGVGVQYF

v_call: TRBV7-3
j_call: TRBJ2-3
d_call: .
clone_size: .
cdr3_nt: TGTGCCAGCAGGTATCCAGCGGGTCGTACAGATACGCAGTATTTT
cdr3_aa: CASRYPAGRTDTQYF

v_call: TRBV5-6
j_call: TRBJ1-2
d_call: .
clone_size: .
cdr3_nt: TGTGCCAGCAGCTTAAAATCAGGGAACTATGGCTACACCTTC
cdr3_aa: CASSLKSGNYGYTF

v_call: TRBV19
j_call: TRBJ2-7
d_call: .
clone_size: .
cdr3_nt: TGTGCCAGTAGCTTATCTGCTATAGGGGTCTACGAGCAGTACTTC
cdr3_aa: CASSLSAIGVYEQYF

v_call: TRBV5-1
j_call: TRBJ2-3
d_call: TRBD1
clone_size: .
cdr3_nt: TGCGCCAGCAGCCCTGGGACAGCTTCTAGCACAGATACGCAGTATTTT
cdr3_aa: CASSPGTASSTDTQYF

v_call: TRBV7-2
j_call: TRBJ2-7
d_call: .
clone_size: once
cdr3_nt: TGTGCCAGCAGCATCGGGACACGCTACGAGCAGTACTTC
cdr3_aa: CASSIGTRYEQYF

v_call: TRBV7-7
j_call: TRBJ2-2
d_call: TRBD2
clone_size: .
cdr3_nt: TGTGCTAGCAGCCCGGGACTAGCTCAAGGGGAGCTGTTTTTT
cdr3_aa: CASSPGLAQGELFF

v_call: TRBV6-1
j_call: TRBJ2-7
d_call: TRBD1
clone_size: .
cdr3_nt: TGTGCCAGCGACCCGGGACAGGGGGCTTACGAGCAGTACTTC
cdr3_aa: CASDPGQGAYEQYF

v_call: TRBV2
j_call: TRBJ1-5
d_call: .
clone_size: .
cdr3_nt: TGTGCCAGCAGTGGGGGAGATAGCAATCAGCCCCAGCATTTT
cdr3_aa: CASSGGDSNQPQHF

v_call: TRBV19
j_call: TRBJ2-1
d_call: TRBD2
clone_size: .
cdr3_nt: TGTGCCAGTAGTAGCGGGAGGGAGTACAATGAGCAGTTCTTC
cdr3_aa: CASSSGREYNEQFF

v_call: TRBV4-1
j_call: TRBJ1-1
d_call: TRBD1
clone_size: .
cdr3_nt: TGCGCCAGCAGCCAAGATCAGGGGGCCGACACTGAAGCTTTCTTT
cdr3_aa: CASSQDQGADTEAFF

v_call: TRBV14
j_call: TRBJ2-7
d_call: .
clone_size: few
cdr3_nt: TGTGCCAGCAGCCAAGCGCCTGACAGGAGCTCCTACGAGCAGTACTTC
cdr3_aa: CASSQAPDRSSYEQYF

v_call: TRBV13
j_call: TRBJ2-7
d_call: .
clone_size: .
cdr3_nt: TGTGCCAGCCGTGACCTGAACGGGACAACCGACTACGAGCAGTACTTC
cdr3_aa: CASRDLNGTTDYEQYF

v_call: TRBV6-5
j_call: TRBJ2-7
d_call: TRBD1
clone_size: .
cdr3_nt: TGTGCCAGCAGTTACTCGAGCCAGGGGGCCTACGAGCAGTACTTC
cdr3_aa: CASSYSSQGAYEQYF

v_call: TRBV7-9
j_call: TRBJ2-2
d_call: .
clone_size: once
cdr3_nt: TGTGCCAGCAGCTACTGGGAGCGAAGGAGTTCCGGGGAGCTGTTTTTT
cdr3_aa: CASSYWERRSSGELFF

v_call: TRBV2
j_call: TRBJ1-1
d_call: .
clone_size: .
cdr3_nt: TGTGCCAGCATCGCGGTGAACACTGAAGCTTTCTTT
cdr3_aa: CASIAVNTEAFF

v_call: TRBV2
j_call: TRBJ1-1
d_call: .
clone_size: few
cdr3_nt: TGTGCCAGCAGTGAAAATAGGAACACTGAAGCTTTCTTT
cdr3_aa: CASSENRNTEAFF

v_call: TRBV23-1
j_call: TRBJ2-5
d_call: TRBD2
clone_size: .
cdr3_nt: TGCGCCAGCAGTCTATCCGGACTAGCGGGAGTAAGGGAGACCCAGTACTTC
cdr3_aa: CASSLSGLAGVRETQYF

v_call: TRBV29-1
j_call: TRBJ1-2
d_call: .
clone_size: few
cdr3_nt: TGCAGCGTTGGTGCGGATAGGACTCGCTACACCTTC
cdr3_aa: CSVGADRTRYTF

v_call: TRBV2
j_call: TRBJ2-4
d_call: TRBD1
clone_size: .
cdr3_nt: TGTGCCAGCAAGCTTGACAGGGGGGGAAACATTCAGTACTTC
cdr3_aa: CASKLDRGGNIQYF

v_call: TRBV30
j_call: TRBJ2-1
d_call: .
clone_size: .
cdr3_nt: TGTGCCTGGCGAGAGGGAGGTCACTACAATGAGCAGTTCTTC
cdr3_aa: CAWREGGHYNEQFF

v_call: TRBV18
j_call: TRBJ2-5
d_call: .
clone_size: .
cdr3_nt: TGTGCCAGCTCACGGAGACTAGAACTAGAGACCCAGTACTTC
cdr3_aa: CASSRRLELETQYF

v_call: TRBV14
j_call: TRBJ2-7
d_call: .
clone_size: .
cdr3_nt: TGTGCCAGCAGCCAAGCTGGCCTAGCCTCCTACGAGCAGTACTTC
cdr3_aa: CASSQAGLASYEQYF

v_call: TRBV6-5
j_call: TRBJ1-1
d_call: .
clone_size: .
cdr3_nt: TGTGCCAGCAGTGTCAGGGGCCAGACCGAAGCTTTCTTT
cdr3_aa: CASSVRGQTEAFF

v_call: TRBV9
j_call: TRBJ2-2
d_call: TRBD1
clone_size: .
cdr3_nt: TGTGCCAGCAGCGTAGGACAGGGGAAGTACACCGGGGAGCTGTTTTTT
cdr3_aa: CASSVGQGKYTGELFF

v_call: TRBV28
j_call: TRBJ2-3
d_call: TRBD1
clone_size: .
cdr3_nt: TGTGCCAGCAGTTTAGCGACAGGGGGAGACTGGGGAACGCAGTATTTT
cdr3_aa: CASSLATGGDWGTQYF

v_call: TRBV7-9
j_call: TRBJ1-3
d_call: TRBD1
clone_size: once
cdr3_nt: TGTGCCAGCAGCTCGACAGGGGGTTTAATCGGGAACACCATATATTTT
cdr3_aa: CASSSTGGLIGNTIYF

v_call: TRBV15
j_call: TRBJ2-7
d_call: .
clone_size: .
cdr3_nt: TGTGCCACCAGCAGAGTTGGAGCCTACGAGCAGTACTTC
cdr3_aa: CATSRVGAYEQYF

v_call: TRBV29-1
j_call: TRBJ2-2
d_call: .
clone_size: .
cdr3_nt: TGCAGCGTATTTACCGGGGCCGGGGAGCTGTTTTTT
cdr3_aa: CSVFTGAGELFF

v_call: TRBV5-1
j_call: TRBJ2-3
d_call: .
clone_size: .
cdr3_nt: TGCGCCAGCAGCTTGGCGGGGAGCACAGATACGCAGTATTTT
cdr3_aa: CASSLAGSTDTQYF

v_call: TRBV2
j_call: TRBJ2-1
d_call: TRBD1
clone_size: .
cdr3_nt: TGTGCCAGCAGGGACAGGGGGGCATACAATGAGCAGTTCTTC
cdr3_aa: CASRDRGAYNEQFF

v_call: TRBV21-1
j_call: TRBJ1-5
d_call: .
clone_size: .
cdr3_nt: TGTGCCAACTTCGACACTCATAGCAATCAGCCCCAGCATTTT
cdr3_aa: CANFDTHSNQPQHF